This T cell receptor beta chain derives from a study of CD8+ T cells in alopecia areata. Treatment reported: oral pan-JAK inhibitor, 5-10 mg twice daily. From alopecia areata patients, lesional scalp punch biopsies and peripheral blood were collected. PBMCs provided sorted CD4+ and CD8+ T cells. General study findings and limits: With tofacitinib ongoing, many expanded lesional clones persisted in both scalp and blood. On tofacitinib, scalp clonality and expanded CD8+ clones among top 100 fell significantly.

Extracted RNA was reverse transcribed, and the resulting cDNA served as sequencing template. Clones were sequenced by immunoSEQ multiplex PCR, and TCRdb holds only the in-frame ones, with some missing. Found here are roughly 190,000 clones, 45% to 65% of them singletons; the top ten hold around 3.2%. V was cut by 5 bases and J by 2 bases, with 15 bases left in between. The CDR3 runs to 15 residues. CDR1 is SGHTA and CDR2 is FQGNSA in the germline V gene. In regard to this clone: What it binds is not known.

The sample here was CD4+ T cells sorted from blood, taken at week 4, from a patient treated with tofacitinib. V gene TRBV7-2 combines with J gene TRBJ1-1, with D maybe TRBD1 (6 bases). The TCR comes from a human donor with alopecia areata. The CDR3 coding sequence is TGTGCCAGCAGCCCACTTCAGGGGCGAAACACTGAAGCTTTCTTT. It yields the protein CASSPLQGRNTEAFF. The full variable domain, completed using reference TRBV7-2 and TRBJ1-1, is GAGVSQSPSNKVTEKGKDVELRCDPISGHTALYWYRQSLGQGLEFLIYFQGNSAPDKSGLPSDRFSAERTGGSVSTLTIQRTQQEDSAVYLCASSPLQGRNTEAFFGQGTRLTVV.